This T cell receptor (beta chain) came from a study of T cells after yellow fever vaccination. Unmatched junction bases numbered 1, after V lost 4 bases and J lost 0 bases. This CDR3 spans 14 amino acids. In germline, CDR1 is LGHDT, CDR2 YNNKEL (reference sequence). This clonotype was observed at least ten times. Each CDR3 protein is one row after TCRdb ran MiXCR on the 5' RACE reads. In the table there are 500,000 to 550,000 distinct CDR3 sequences, 21% of which are singletons. Sequencing used PBMCs, obtained 20 to 25 days after the first yellow fever vaccination. This TCR was recovered from a man between 18 and 35 years old who received the YFV17D yellow fever vaccine. The chain links TRBV3-1 to TRBJ2-3; the match to TRBD1 covers 7 bases. In DNA form, the CDR3 reads TGTGCCAGCAGCCGACAGGGAAGCACAGATACGCAGTATTTT. As protein: CASSRQGSTDTQYF.